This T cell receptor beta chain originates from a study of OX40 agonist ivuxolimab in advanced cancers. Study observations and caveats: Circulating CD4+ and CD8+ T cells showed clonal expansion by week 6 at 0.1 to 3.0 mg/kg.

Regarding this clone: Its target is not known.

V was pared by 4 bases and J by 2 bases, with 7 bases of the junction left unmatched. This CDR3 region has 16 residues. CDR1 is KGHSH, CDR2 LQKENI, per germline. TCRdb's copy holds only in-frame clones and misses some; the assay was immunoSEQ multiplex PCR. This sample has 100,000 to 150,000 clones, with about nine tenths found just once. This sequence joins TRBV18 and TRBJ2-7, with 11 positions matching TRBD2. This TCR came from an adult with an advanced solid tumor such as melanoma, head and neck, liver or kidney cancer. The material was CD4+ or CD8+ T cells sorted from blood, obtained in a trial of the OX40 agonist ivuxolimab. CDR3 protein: CASSLNGTSGAYEQYF. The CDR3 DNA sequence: TGTGCCAGCTCACTAAATGGGACTAGCGGAGCCTACGAGCAGTACTTC.